This T cell receptor (beta chain) was sequenced in a study of cytomegalovirus exposure and HLA in healthy donors. Study-wide points: Association of a missense DCLRE1C variant with TCR beta V- and J-gene trimming was reported in a later analysis.

A word on this clone: Its antigen is still unknown.

Trimming took 2 bases from V and 0 from J; bases not matched to a gene: 7. CDR3 length: 17 amino acids. CDR1 and CDR2 (germline): SGHTA, FQGTGA. With 60 Vbeta and 13 Jbeta primers, the PCR was carried out. Assay: immunoSEQ multiplex PCR; the TCRdb copy retains only in-frame clones and omits some. Of under 150,000 clones listed, just under 70% were seen once; the top ten hold about 4.5%. The chain joins TRBV7-3 to TRBJ2-3, with 8 positions matching TRBD2. The sequencing sample was made of PBMCs. This clonotype was obtained from a man aged 55 to 70 in good health and CMV-seronegative. The CDR3 coding sequence is TGTGCCAGCAGCTTAGGGCTAGCGGGTTTTAGCACAGATACGCAGTATTTT. This sequence encodes CASSLGLAGFSTDTQYF.